This T cell receptor beta chain was recorded in a study of blood T cell repertoires in COVID-19. Data came from immunoSEQ multiplex PCR; TCRdb stores just in-frame clones and leaves some out. Among 29,000 or so clones listed, roughly two thirds were seen once. V gave up 4 bases and J gave up 4 bases, with 11 bases separating them. The CDR3 covers 13 residues. Germline CDR1 and CDR2: SGHTS and YDEGEE. The sequencing sample was made of peripheral blood. The J gene is TRBJ1-2, the V gene TRBV5-8; D gene ambiguous. This clonotype was obtained from a human donor in a cohort sampled during active COVID-19. The CDR3 loop is CASSIREPYGYTF. Here the CDR3 DNA reads TGTGCCAGCAGCATCCGGGAGCCCTATGGCTACACCTTC.